This T cell receptor beta chain derives from a study of CD8+ T cells in alopecia areata. J gave up 5 bases and V 1 base, and 14 bases lay outside the gene matches. This CDR3 has 18 residues. The germline V gene has CDR1 SGHRS and CDR2 YFSETQ. Notes on this clone: Its antigen is currently unknown.

Overall study findings and caveats: Higher clonality was seen in lesional scalp than in normal scalp, especially in alopecia totalis/universalis. There were also resident alphabeta T cells of normal skin sequenced in scalp samples.

After isolation, RNA underwent reverse transcription to generate cDNA as the sequencing template. Profiled with immunoSEQ multiplex PCR; TCRdb holds only in-frame clones, not every one. Among about 110,000 clones listed, roughly 55% were seen once. V is TRBV5-1 and J is TRBJ2-1, with 8 bases fitting TRBD2. This sequence was found in a human donor with alopecia areata. Sequenced: NKG2D-low CD8+ T cells sorted from blood. CDR3 residues: CASSLKGRSGRTHNEQFF. The CDR3 nucleotides read TGCGCCAGCAGCTTGAAGGGTAGAAGCGGGAGAACCCACAATGAGCAGTTCTTC.